This T cell receptor beta chain appears in the sequencing data of a study of shared clonotypes between healthy human individuals. CD8 cells classed as naive were CD45RO-negative and positively selected for CCR7, excluding terminally differentiated effector memory CD45RA+ cells. Per the original data handling: ImmunoSEQ only sent back junction sequences with no quality scores, so filtering was done differently. Sequencing was performed with immunoSEQ multiplex PCR; in TCRdb, only in-frame clones are kept and a portion is missing. The D gene and trimming were derived from the DNA, and the V and J assignments and clone size from that table. Here the sample spans approximately 2,200,000 clones, about 93% being singletons. Per the germline V gene, CDR1 is LNHDA and CDR2 is SQIVND (reference sequence). There are 13 residues in the CDR3. Trimming removed 5 bases at V and 5 bases at J, with 12 bases between.

What was sequenced was naive CD8+ T cells from PBMCs. The rearrangement joins TRBV19 to TRBJ1-2; tentative D call: TRBD1 (5 bases). This clonotype was obtained from a man aged 18 to 35 in good health. Some clones in this sample may be carry-over from other donors' samples. The CDR3: CASSALGGYGYTF. The CDR3 DNA reads as TGTGCCAGTAGTGCTCTTGGGGGTTATGGCTACACCTTC.